This T cell receptor beta chain was sequenced during a study of T cell clonality in common variable immunodeficiency. Ten or more counts support this clone. Its antigen is as yet unknown. The sequenced fragment ends 3 residues before the CDR3 boundary, so the rest is inferred from the germline J gene. The CDR3 sequence is 14 residues long. Trimming took off 4 bases at V and 5 bases at J, with 17 bases between the two ends. CDR1 is GTSNPN and CDR2 is SVGIG in the germline V gene (reference sequence). Study-wide points: In common variable immunodeficiency, TCR beta chains reportedly carried fewer deletions and N-nucleotide insertions. TCRbeta clonality was increased in CVID versus healthy controls.

This table comes from immunoSEQ multiplex PCR, and its TCRdb copy is limited to in-frame clones, with some not included. Altogether approximately 34,000 clones were found in the sample, and no singletons occur. This TCR was sampled from a person aged 18-69 years in good health. The chain has TRBV30 and TRBJ2-5; weak D call: TRBD2 (7 bases). The source material was peripheral blood mononuclear cells. CDR3 in amino acids: CAWNFGAGAETQYF. The sequenced part of the CDR3 DNA is TGTGCCTGGAATTTCGGGGCGGGGGCTGAGACC.